This T cell receptor beta chain is drawn from a study of OX40 agonist ivuxolimab in advanced cancers. Repertoires were generated with immunoSEQ multiplex PCR, while TCRdb's copy carries only in-frame clones and drops some. The table lists over 45,000 clones, approximately 82% of them singletons, with approximately 4.8% in the top ten. J was trimmed by 0 bases and V by 10 bases; bases with no gene match: 5. Germline-derived CDR1 and CDR2 are MDHEN and SYDVKM. The CDR3 has 13 residues. The chain employs TRBV28 and TRBJ1-1; 7 bases match TRBD1. The material sequenced was CD4+ or CD8+ T cells sorted from blood, taken in a trial of the OX40 agonist ivuxolimab. The sequence derives from an adult with an advanced solid tumor such as melanoma, head and neck, liver or kidney cancer. The CDR3 here is CAIGQDMNTEAFF. CDR3 DNA: TGTGCCATCGGACAGGACATGAACACTGAAGCTTTCTTT. The full variable domain, rest sourced from reference TRBV28 and TRBJ1-1, is DVKVTQSSRYLVKRTGEKVFLECVQDMDHENMFWYRQDPGLGLRLIYFSYDVKMKEKGDIPEGYSVSREKKERFSLILESASTNQTSMYLCAIGQDMNTEAFFGQGTRLTVV.